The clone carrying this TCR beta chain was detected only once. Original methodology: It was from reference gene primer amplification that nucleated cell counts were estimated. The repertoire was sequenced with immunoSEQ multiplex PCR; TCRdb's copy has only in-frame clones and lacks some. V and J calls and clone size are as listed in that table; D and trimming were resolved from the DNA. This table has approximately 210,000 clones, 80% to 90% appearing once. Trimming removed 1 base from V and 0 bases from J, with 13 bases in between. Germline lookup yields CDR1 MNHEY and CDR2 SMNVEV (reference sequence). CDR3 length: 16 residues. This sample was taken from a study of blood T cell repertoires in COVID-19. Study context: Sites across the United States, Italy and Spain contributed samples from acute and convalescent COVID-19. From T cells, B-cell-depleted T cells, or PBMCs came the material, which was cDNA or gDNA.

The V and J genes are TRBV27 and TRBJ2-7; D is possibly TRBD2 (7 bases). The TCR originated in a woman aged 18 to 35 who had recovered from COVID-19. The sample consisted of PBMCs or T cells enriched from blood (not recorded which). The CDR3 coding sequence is TGTGCCAGCAGTTTATTGGAGGGGGGGCTCTCCTACGAGCAGTACTTC. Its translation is CASSLLEGGLSYEQYF.